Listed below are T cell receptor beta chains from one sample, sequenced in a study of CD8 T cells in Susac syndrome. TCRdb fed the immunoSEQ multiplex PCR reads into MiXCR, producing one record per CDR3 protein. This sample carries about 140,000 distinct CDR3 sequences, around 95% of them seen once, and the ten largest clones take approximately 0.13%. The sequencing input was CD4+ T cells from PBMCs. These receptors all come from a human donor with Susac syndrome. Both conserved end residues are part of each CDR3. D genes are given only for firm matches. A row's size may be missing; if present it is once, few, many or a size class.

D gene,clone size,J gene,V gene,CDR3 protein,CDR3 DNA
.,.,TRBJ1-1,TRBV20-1,CSARVLGGDTEAFF,TGCAGTGCTAGAGTATTGGGTGGAGACACTGAAGCTTTCTTT
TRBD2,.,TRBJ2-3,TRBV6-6,CASELGSGGSDTQYF,TGTGCCAGCGAATTGGGTAGCGGGGGCTCAGATACGCAGTATTTT
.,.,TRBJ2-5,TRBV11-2,CASTRSRARAETQYF,TGTGCCAGCACCAGATCGCGAGCCAGGGCAGAGACCCAGTACTTC
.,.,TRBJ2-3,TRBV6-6,CASSYTPGPGVDTQYF,TGTGCCAGCAGTTACACACCGGGACCAGGCGTGGATACGCAGTATTTT
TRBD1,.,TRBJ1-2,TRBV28,CASRGTGRYGYTF,TGTGCCAGCAGGGGGACAGGGAGGTATGGCTACACCTTC
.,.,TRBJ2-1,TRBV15,CATSSQGGSSYNEQFF,TGTGCCACCAGCAGCCAGGGGGGCAGCTCCTACAATGAGCAGTTCTTC
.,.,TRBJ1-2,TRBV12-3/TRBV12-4,CASSPGSRGYTF,TGTGCCAGCAGTCCAGGGTCGCGAGGCTACACCTTC
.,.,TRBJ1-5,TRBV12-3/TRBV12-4,CASSLSGPDQPQHF,TGTGCCAGCAGTTTATCAGGGCCCGATCAGCCCCAGCATTTT
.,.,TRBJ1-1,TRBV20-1,CSASLGANTEAFF,TGCAGTGCTAGTTTAGGCGCTAACACTGAAGCTTTCTTT
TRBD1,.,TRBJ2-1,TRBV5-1,CASSSRTGGVNEQFF,TGCGCCAGCAGCTCTAGGACAGGGGGCGTCAATGAGCAGTTCTTC
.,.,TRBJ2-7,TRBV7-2,CASSPRTNPVGEQYF,TGTGCCAGCAGCCCCCGGACTAATCCCGTCGGTGAGCAGTACTTC
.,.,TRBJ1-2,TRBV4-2,CASSQVTGDYGYTF,TGTGCCAGCAGCCAAGTCACCGGGGACTATGGCTACACCTTC
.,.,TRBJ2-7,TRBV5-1,CASSLTGTAYEQYF,TGCGCCAGCAGCTTAACAGGGACGGCTTACGAGCAGTACTTC
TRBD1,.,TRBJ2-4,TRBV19,CASSRTGVTKNIQYF,TGTGCCAGTAGCCGGACAGGAGTCACCAAAAACATTCAGTACTTC
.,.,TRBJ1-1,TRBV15,CATSRDYLENTEAFF,TGTGCCACCAGCAGAGATTATCTGGAGAACACTGAAGCTTTCTTT
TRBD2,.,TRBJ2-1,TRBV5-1,CASSRLAGSSYNEQFF,TGCGCCAGCAGTCGACTAGCGGGAAGTTCCTACAATGAGCAGTTCTTC
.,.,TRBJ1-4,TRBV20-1,CSARAGGLYEKLFF,TGCAGTGCTAGAGCGGGGGGGCTGTATGAAAAACTGTTTTTT
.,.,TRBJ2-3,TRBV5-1,CASSLSAATDTQYF,TGCGCCAGCAGCTTGTCCGCAGCCACAGATACGCAGTATTTT
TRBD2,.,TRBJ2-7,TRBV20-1,CSATGTSATYEQYF,TGCAGTGCAACCGGGACTAGCGCGACCTACGAGCAGTACTTC
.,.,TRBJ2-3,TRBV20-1,CSARSRALDTQYF,TGCAGTGCTAGGAGCCGAGCTTTAGATACGCAGTATTTT
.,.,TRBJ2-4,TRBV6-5,CASSYSKGGNIQYF,TGTGCCAGCAGTTACTCGAAGGGGGGAAACATTCAGTACTTC
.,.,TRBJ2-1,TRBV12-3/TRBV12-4,CASSFHTRGLDGRVRREEYNEQFF,TGTGCCAGCAGTTTTCATACGAGGGGTTTGGACGGGAGAGTGCGGCGAGAAGAGTACAATGAGCAGTTCTTC
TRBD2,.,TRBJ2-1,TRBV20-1,CSARVLAGGEQFF,TGCAGTGCTAGAGTGCTAGCGGGGGGGGAGCAGTTCTTC
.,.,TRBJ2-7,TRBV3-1,CASRKAGSYEQYF,TGTGCCAGCAGAAAGGCCGGCTCCTACGAGCAGTACTTC
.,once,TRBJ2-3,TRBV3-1,CASSQGAGGQSDTQYF,TGTGCCAGCAGCCAAGGGGCCGGGGGCCAGTCAGATACGCAGTATTTT
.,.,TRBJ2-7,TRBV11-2,CASSLDITSEQYF,TGTGCCAGCAGCTTAGATATCACGTCCGAGCAGTACTTC
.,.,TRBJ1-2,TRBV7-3,CASSPGGGGGYTF,TGTGCCAGCAGCCCCGGTGGGGGAGGTGGCTACACCTTC
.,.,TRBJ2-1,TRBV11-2,CASSNDEKVFINEQFF,TGTGCCAGCAGTAACGACGAGAAGGTCTTCATAAATGAGCAGTTCTTC
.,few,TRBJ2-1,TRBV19,CASAGRGYNEQFF,TGTGCCAGTGCCGGACGGGGATACAATGAGCAGTTCTTC
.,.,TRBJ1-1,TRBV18,CASSPFGKDEAFF,TGTGCCAGCTCACCATTCGGGAAAGATGAAGCTTTCTTT